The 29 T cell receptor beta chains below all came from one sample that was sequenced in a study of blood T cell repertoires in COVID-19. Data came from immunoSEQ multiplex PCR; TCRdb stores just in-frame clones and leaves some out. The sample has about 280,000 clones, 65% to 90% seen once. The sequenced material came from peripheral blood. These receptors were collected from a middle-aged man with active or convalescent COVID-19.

The chain's CDR3 is CASSSGSGRLTDTQYF. DNA of the CDR3: TGCGCCAGCAGCTCCGGTAGCGGGAGGCTCACAGATACGCAGTATTTT. V usage is TRBV5-1 and J usage is TRBJ2-3, with 10 nucleotides matching TRBD2. CDR1 and CDR2 (germline): SGHRS, YFSETQ. Unmatched junction bases numbered 6, after V lost 3 bases and J lost 2 bases. The CDR3 has 16 residues.

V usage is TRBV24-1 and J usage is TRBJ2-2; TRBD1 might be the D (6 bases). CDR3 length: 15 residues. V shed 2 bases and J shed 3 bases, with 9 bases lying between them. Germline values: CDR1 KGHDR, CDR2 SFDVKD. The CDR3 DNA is TGTGCCACCAGTGATTCCCAGGGGCACACCGGGGAGCTGTTTTTT. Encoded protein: CATSDSQGHTGELFF.

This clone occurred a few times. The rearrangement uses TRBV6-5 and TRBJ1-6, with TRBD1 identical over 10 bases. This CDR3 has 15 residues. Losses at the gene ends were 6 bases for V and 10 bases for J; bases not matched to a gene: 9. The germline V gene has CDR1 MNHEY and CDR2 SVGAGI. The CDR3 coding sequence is TGTGCCAGCAGGCCCACGACAGGGGGCTGGTCACCCCTCCACTTT. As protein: CASRPTTGGWSPLHF.

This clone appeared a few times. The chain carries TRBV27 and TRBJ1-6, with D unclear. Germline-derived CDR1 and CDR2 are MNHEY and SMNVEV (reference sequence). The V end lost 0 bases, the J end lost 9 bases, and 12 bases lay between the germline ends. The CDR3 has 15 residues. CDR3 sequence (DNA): TGTGCCAGCAGTTTATCCACCAGTTGGAGTTCACCCCTCCACTTT. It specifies CASSLSTSWSSPLHF.

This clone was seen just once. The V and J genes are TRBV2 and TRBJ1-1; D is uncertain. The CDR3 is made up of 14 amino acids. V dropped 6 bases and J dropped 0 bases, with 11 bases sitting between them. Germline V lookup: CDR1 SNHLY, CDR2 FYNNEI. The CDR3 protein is CASRLTVLNTEAFF. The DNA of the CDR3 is TGTGCCAGCAGATTAACAGTCCTGAACACTGAAGCTTTCTTT.

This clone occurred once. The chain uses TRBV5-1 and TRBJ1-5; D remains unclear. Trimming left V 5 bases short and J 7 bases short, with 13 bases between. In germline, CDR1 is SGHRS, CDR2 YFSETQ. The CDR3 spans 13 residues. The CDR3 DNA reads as TGCGCCAGCAGTTCCGAGCCGCAACAGCCCCAGCATTTT. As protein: CASSSEPQQPQHF.

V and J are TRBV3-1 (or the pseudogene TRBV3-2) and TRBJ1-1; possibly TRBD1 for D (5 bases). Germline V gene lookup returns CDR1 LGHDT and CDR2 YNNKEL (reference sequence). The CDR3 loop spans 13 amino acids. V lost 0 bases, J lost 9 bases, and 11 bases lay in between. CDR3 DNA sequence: TGTGCCAGCAGCCAAGATCGGGGACTTCAAGCTTTCTTT. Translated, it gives CASSQDRGLQAFF.

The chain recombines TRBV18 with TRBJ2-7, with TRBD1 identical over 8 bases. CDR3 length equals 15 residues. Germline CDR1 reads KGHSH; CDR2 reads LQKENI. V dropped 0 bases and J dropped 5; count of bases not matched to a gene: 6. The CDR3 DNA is TGTGCCAGCTCACCACCGTCAGGGGGCTTCAACGAGCAGTACTTC. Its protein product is CASSPPSGGFNEQYF.

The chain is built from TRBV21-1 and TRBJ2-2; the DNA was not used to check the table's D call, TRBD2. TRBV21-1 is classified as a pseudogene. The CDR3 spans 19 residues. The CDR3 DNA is TGTGCCAGCGAGCGGTGGGCAAGCGGGAGGGGGCCAAACGCCGGGGAGCTGTTTTTT. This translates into CASERWASGRGPNAGELFF.

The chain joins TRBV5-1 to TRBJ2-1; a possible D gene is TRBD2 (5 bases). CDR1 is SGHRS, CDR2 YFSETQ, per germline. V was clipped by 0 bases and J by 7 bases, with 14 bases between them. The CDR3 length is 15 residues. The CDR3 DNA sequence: TGCGCCAGCAGCTTGGGGTTGGGAGCTATGAATGAGCAGTTCTTC. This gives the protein CASSLGLGAMNEQFF.

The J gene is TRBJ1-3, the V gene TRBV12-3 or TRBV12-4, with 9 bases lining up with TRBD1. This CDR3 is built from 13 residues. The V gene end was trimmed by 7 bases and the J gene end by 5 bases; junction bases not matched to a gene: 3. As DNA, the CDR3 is TGTGCCAGCAACGGACAGGGGAGAAACACCATATATTTT. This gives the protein CASNGQGRNTIYF.

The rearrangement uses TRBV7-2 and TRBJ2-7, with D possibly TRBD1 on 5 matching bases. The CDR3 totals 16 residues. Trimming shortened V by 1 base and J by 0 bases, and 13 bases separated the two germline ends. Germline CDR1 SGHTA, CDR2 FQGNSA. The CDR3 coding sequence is TGTGCCAGCAGCTTAGGAGAGACAGAGAGCTCCTACGAGCAGTACTTC. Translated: CASSLGETESSYEQYF.

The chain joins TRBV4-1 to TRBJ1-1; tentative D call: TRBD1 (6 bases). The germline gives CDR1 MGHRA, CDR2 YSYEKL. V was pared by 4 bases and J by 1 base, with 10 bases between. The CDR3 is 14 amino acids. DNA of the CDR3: TGCGCCAGCAGCCGGGGGCTGGGGAACACTGAAGCTTTCTTT. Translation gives CASSRGLGNTEAFF.

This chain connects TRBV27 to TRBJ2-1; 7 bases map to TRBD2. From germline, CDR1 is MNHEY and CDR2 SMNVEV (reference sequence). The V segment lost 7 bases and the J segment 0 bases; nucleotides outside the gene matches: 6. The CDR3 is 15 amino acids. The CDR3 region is CASTPAGSSYNEQFF. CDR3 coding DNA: TGTGCCAGCACCCCAGCGGGAAGCTCCTACAATGAGCAGTTCTTC.

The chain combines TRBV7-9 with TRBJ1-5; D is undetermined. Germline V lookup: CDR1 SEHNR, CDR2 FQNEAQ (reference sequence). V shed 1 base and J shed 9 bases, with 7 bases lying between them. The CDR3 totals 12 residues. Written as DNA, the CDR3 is TGTGCCAGCAGCTTAGACTTCGGGCCCCAGCATTTT. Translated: CASSLDFGPQHF.

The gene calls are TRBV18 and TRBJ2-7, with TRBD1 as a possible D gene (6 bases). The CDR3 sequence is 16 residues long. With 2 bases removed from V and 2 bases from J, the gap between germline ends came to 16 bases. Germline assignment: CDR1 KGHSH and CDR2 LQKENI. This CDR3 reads CASSPGTMISAYEQYF. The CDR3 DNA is TGTGCCAGCTCACCAGGGACAATGATTTCTGCCTACGAGCAGTACTTC.

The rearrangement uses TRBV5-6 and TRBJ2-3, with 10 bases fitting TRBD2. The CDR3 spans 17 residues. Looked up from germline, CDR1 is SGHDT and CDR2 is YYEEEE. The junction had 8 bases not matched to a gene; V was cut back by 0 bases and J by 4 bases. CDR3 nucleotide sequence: TGTGCCAGCAGCTTGGCACTACTAGCGGGGACCTCAGATACGCAGTATTTT. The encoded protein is CASSLALLAGTSDTQYF.

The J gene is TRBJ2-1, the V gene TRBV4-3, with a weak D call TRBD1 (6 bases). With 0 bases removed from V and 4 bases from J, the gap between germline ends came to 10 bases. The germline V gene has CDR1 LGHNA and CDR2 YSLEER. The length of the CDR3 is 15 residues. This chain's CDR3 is CASSQETGMYNEQFF. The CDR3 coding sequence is TGCGCCAGCAGCCAAGAAACAGGGATGTACAATGAGCAGTTCTTC.

The CDR3, as DNA: TGTGCCAGCAGTTACTCCTCCAGGGACTATGGCTACACCTTC. It translates to CASSYSSRDYGYTF. The chain uses TRBV6-5 and TRBJ1-2; a possible D gene is TRBD1 (5 bases). Between the trimmed V and J ends, which lost 0 bases and 3 bases, there was a span of 8 bases. Germline lookup yields CDR1 MNHEY and CDR2 SVGAGI. This CDR3 has 14 amino acids.

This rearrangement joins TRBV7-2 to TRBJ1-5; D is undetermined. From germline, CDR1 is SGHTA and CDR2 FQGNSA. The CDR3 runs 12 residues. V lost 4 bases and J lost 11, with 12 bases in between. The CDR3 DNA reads TGTGCCAGCAGCTCCCCGGGTGGAGCCCAGCATTTT. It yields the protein CASSSPGGAQHF.

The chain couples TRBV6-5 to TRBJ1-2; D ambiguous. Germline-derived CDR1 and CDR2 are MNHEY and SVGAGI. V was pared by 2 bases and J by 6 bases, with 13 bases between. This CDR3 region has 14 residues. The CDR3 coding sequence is TGTGCCAGCAGTTACGGCTCAAGTTCCAATGGCTACACCTTC. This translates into CASSYGSSSNGYTF.

The CDR3 nucleotides are TGTGCCAGCAGCTCGATATTAGCGGGAGGGCTATACGAGCAGTACTTC. Translated, it gives CASSSILAGGLYEQYF. This chain links TRBV7-2 with TRBJ2-7, with TRBD2 identical over 11 bases. The V and J ends lost 4 bases and 4 bases, in that order; junction bases with no gene match: 9. Germline V gene data show CDR1 as SGHTA and CDR2 as FQGNSA. The CDR3 consists of 16 residues. Full variable domain (remainder filled in from reference TRBV7-2 and TRBJ2-7): GAGVSQSPSNKVTEKGKDVELRCDPISGHTALYWYRQSLGQGLEFLIYFQGNSAPDKSGLPSDRFSAERTGGSVSTLTIQRTQQEDSAVYLCASSSILAGGLYEQYFGPGTRLTVT.

CDR3 amino acids: CAWSVRGQSPDTQYF. DNA for the CDR3: TGTGCCTGGAGTGTGCGGGGTCAAAGTCCAGATACGCAGTATTTT. V usage is TRBV30 and J usage is TRBJ2-3; D might be TRBD2 (6 bases). The CDR3 has 15 amino acids. Looked up from germline, CDR1 is GTSNPN and CDR2 is SVGIG (reference sequence). V was shortened by 0 bases and J by 4 bases, with 14 bases between the two germline ends.

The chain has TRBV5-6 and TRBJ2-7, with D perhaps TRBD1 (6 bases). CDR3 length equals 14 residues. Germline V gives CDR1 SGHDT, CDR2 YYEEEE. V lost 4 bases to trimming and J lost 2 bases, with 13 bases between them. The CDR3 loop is CASSPQGRPYEQYF. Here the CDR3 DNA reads TGTGCCAGCAGCCCTCAGGGGAGACCCTACGAGCAGTACTTC.

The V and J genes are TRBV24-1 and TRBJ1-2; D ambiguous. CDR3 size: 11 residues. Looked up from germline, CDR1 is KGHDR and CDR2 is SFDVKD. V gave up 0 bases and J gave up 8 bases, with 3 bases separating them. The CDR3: CATSDLLGYTF. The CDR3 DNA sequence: TGTGCCACCAGTGATTTGTTAGGCTACACCTTC.

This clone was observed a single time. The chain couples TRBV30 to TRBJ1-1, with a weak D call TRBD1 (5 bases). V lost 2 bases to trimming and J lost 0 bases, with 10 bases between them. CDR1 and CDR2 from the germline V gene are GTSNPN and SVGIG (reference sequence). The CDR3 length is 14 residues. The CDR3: CAWSSTALNTEAFF. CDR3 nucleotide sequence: TGTGCCTGGAGTTCGACAGCGCTGAACACTGAAGCTTTCTTT.

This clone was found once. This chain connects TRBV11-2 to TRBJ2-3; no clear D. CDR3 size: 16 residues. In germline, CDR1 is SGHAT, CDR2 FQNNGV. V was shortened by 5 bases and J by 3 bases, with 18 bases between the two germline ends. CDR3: CASSLGPKVVTDTQYF. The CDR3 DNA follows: TGTGCCAGCAGCCTGGGCCCAAAGGTAGTTACAGATACGCAGTATTTT.

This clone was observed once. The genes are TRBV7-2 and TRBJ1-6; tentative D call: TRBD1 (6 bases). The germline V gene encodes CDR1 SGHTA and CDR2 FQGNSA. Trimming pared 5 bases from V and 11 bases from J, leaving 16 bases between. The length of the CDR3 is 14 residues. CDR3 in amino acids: CASSPKLQGTPLHF. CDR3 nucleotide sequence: TGTGCCAGCAGCCCTAAGTTACAGGGAACACCCCTCCACTTT.

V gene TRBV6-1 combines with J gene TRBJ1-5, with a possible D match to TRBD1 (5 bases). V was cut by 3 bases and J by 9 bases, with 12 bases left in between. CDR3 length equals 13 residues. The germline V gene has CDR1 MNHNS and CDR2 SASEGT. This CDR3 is CASSETVDLPQHF. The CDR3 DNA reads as TGTGCCAGCAGTGAGACAGTCGACCTGCCCCAGCATTTT.